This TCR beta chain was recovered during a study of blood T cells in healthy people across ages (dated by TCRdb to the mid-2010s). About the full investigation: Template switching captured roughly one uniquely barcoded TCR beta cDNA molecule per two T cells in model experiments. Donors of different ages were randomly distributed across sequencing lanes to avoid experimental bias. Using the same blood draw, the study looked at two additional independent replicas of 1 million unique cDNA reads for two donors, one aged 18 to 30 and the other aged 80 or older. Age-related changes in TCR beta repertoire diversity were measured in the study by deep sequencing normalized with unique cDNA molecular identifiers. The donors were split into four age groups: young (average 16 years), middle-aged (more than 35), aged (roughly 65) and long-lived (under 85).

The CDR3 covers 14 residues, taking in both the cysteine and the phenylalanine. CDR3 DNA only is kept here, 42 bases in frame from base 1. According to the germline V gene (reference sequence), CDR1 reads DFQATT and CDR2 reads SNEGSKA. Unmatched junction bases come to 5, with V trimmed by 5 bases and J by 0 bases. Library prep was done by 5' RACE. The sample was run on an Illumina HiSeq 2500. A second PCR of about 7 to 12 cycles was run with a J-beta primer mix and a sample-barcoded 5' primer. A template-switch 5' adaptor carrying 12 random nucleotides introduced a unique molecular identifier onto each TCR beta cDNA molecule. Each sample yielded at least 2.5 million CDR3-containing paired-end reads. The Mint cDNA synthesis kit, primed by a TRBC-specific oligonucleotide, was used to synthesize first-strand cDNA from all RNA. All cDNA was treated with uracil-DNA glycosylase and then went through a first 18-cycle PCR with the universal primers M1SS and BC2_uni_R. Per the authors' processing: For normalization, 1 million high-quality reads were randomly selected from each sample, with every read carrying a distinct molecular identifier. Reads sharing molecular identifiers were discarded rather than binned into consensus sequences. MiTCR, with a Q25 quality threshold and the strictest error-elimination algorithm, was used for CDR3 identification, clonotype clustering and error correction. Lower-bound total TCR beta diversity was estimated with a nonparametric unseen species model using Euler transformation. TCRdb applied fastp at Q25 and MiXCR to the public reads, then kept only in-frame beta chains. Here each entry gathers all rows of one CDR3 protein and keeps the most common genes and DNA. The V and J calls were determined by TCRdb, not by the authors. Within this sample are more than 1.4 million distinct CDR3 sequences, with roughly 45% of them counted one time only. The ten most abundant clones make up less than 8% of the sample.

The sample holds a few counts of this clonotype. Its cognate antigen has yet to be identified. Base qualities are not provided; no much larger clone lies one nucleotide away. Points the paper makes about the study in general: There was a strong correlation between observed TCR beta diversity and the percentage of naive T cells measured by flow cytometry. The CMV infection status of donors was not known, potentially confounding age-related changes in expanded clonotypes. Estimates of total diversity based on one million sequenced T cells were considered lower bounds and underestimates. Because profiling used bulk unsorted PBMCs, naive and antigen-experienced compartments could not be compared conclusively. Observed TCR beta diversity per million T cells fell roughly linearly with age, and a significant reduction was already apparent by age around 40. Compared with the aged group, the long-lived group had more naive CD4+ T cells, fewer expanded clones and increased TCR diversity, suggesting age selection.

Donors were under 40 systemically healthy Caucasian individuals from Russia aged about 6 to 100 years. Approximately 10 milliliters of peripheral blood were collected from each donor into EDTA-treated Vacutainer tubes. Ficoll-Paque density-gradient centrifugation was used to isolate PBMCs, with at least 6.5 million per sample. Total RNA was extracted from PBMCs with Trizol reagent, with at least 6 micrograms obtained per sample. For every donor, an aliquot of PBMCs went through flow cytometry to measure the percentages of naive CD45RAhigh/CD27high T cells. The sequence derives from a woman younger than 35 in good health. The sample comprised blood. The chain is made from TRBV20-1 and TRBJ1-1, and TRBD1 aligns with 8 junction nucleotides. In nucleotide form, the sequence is TGCAGTGCTCCCGGACAGGGATTGAACACTGAAGCTTTCTTT. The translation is CSAPGQGLNTEAFF.